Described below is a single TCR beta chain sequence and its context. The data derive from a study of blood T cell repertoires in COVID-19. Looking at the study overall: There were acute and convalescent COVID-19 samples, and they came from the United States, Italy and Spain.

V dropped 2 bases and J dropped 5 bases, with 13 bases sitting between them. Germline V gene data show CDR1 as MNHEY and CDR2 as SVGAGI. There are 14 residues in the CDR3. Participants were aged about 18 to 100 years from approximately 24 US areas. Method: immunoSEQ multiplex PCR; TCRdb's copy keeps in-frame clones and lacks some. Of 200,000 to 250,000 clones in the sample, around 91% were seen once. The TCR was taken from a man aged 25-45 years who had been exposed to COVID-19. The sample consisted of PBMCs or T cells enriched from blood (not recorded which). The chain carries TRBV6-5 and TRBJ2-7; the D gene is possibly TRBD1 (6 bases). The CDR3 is CASSYRHAGDEQYF. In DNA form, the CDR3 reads TGTGCCAGCAGTTACCGACATGCAGGGGACGAGCAGTACTTC.